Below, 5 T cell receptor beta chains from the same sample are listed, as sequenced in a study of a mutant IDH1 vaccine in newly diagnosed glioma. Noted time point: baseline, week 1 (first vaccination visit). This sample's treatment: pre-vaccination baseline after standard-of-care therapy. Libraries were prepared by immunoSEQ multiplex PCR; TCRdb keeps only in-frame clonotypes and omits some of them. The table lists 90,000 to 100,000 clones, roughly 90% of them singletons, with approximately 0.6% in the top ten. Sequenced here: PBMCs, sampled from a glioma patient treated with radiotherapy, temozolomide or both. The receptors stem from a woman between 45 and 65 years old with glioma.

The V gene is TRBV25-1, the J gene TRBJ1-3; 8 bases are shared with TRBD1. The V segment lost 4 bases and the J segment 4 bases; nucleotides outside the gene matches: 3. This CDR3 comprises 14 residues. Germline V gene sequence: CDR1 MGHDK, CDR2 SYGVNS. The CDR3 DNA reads TGTGCCAGCAGTGTGACAGGGGAGGGAAACACCATATATTTT. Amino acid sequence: CASSVTGEGNTIYF. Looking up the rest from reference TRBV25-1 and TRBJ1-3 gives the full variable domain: EADIYQTPRYLVIGTGKKITLECSQTMGHDKMYWYQQDPGMELHLIHYSYGVNSTEKGDLSSESTVSRIRTEHFPLTLESARPSHTSQYLCASSVTGEGNTIYFGEGSWLTVV.

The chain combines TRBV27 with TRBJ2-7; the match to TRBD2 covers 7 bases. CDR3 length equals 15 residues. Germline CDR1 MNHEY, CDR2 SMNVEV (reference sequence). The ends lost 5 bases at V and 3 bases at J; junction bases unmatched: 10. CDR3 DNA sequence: TGTGCCAGCAGTCCTAGCGGAGGGATATACTACGAGCAGTACTTC. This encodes CASSPSGGIYYEQYF.

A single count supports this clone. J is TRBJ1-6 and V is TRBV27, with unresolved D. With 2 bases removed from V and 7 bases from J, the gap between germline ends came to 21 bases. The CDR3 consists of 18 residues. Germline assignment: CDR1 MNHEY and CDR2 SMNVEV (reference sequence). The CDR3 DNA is TGTGCCAGCAGTTTAACGCGGGCTCGGAGCGTATGGAATTCACCCCTCCACTTT. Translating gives CASSLTRARSVWNSPLHF.

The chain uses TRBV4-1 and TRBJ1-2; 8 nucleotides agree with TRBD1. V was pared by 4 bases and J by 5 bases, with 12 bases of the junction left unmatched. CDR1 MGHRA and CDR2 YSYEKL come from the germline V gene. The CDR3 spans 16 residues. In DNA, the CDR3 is TGCGCCAGCAGCCCTCGGACAGGGAAGGAGCTATATGGCTACACCTTC. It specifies CASSPRTGKELYGYTF.

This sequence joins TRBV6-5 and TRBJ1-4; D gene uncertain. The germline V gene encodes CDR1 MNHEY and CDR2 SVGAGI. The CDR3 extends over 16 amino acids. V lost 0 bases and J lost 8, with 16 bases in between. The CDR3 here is CASSYSPASRGEKLFF. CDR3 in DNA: TGTGCCAGCAGTTACTCCCCCGCTTCCAGAGGGGAAAAACTGTTTTTT.